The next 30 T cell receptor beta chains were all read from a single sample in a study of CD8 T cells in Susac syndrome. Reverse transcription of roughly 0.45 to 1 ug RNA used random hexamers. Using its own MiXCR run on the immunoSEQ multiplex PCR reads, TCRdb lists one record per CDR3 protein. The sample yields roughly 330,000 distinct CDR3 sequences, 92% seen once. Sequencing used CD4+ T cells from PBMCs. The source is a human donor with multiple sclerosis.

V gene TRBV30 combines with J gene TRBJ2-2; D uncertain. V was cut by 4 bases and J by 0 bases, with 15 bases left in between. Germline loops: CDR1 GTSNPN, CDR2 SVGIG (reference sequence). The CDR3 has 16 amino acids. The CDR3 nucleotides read TGTGCCTGGAAGGCGGTTTGGATTCCGAACACCGGGGAGCTGTTTTTT. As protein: CAWKAVWIPNTGELFF.

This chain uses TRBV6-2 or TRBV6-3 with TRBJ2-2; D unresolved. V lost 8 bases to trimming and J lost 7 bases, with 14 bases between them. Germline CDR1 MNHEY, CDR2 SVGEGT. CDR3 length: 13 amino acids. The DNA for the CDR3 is TGTGCCAGCCGATGGACGGGCCGCGGGGAGCTGTTTTTT. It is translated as CASRWTGRGELFF.

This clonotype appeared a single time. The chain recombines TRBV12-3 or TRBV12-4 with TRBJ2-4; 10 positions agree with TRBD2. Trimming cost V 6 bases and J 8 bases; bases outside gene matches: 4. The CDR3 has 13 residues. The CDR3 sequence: CASRLAGRDIQYF. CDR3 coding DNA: TGTGCCAGCAGACTAGCGGGGAGGGACATTCAGTACTTC.

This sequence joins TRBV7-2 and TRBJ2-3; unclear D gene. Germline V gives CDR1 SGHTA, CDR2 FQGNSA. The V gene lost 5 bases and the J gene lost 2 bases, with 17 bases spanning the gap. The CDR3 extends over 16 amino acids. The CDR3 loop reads CASSPSLGRNTDTQYF. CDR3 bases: TGTGCCAGCAGCCCATCCCTAGGACGGAACACAGATACGCAGTATTTT.

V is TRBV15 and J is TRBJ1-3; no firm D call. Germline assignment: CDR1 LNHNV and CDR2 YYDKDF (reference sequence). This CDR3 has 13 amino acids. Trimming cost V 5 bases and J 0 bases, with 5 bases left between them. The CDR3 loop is CATSFASGNTIYF. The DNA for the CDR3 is TGTGCCACCAGCTTTGCCTCTGGAAACACCATATATTTT.

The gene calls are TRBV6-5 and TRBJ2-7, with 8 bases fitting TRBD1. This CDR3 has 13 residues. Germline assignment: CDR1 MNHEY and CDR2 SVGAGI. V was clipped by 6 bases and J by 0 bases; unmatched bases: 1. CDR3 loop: CASRGQDSYEQYF. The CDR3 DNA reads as TGTGCCAGCAGGGGACAGGACTCCTACGAGCAGTACTTC.

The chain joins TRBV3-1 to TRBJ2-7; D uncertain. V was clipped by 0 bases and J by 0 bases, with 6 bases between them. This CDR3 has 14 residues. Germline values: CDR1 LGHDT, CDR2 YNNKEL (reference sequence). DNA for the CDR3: TGTGCCAGCAGCCAAGAAAGGGACTCCTACGAGCAGTACTTC. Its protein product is CASSQERDSYEQYF.

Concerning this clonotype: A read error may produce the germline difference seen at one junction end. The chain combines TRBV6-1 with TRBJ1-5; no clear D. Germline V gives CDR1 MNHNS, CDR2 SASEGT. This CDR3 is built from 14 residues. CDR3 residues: CASREVVSNQPQHF. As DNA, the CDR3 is TGTGCCAGCAGGGAAGTAGTAAGCAATCAGCCCCAGCATTTT.

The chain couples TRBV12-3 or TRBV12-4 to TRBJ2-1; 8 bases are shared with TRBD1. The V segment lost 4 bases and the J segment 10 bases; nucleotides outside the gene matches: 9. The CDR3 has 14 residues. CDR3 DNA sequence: TGTGCCAGCAGTTCAGGGGGCTCGCCCCGGGAGCAGTTCTTC. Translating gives CASSSGGSPREQFF.

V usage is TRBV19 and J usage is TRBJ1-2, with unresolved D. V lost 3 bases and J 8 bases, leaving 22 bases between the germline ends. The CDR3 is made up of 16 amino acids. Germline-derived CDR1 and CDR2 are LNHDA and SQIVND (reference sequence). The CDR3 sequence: CASSIRGAARRRGYTF. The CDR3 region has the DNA TGTGCCAGTAGTATCCGAGGAGCAGCACGTAGAAGGGGCTACACCTTC.

The CDR3 DNA reads as TGCAGTGCCAGGGGGGGAGACGGATTGAGCACAGATACGCAGTATTTT. This gives the protein CSARGGDGLSTDTQYF. The V gene is TRBV20-1, the J gene TRBJ2-3; D possibly matches TRBD1 or TRBD2 (7 bases each). This CDR3 comprises 16 residues. Trimming took off 6 bases at V and 0 bases at J, with 19 bases between the two ends. Per germline, CDR1 DFQATT and CDR2 SNEGSKA (reference sequence).

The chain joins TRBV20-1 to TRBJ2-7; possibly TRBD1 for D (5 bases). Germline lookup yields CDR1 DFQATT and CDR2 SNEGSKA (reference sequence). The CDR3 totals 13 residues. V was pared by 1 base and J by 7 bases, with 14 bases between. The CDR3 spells CSARVGHLREQYF. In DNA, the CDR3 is TGCAGTGCTAGAGTGGGGCATCTGCGGGAGCAGTACTTC.

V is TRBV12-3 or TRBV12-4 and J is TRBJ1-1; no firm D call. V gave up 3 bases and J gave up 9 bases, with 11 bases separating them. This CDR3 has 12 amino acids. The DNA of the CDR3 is TGTGCCAGCAGTTTGGGATTACCTAAAGCTTTCTTT. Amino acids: CASSLGLPKAFF.

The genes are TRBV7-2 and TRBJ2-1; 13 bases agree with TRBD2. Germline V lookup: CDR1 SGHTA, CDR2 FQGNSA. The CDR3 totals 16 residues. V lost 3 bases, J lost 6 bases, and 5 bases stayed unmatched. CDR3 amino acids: CASSFPGTSGTNEQFF. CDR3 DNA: TGTGCCAGCAGCTTTCCCGGGACTAGCGGGACCAATGAGCAGTTCTTC.

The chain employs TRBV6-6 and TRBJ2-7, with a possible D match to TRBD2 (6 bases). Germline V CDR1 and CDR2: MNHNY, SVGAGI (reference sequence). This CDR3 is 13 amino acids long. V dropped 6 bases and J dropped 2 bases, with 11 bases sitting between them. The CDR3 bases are TGTGCCAGCAGACGTAGCGGAACCTACGAGCAGTACTTC. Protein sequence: CASRRSGTYEQYF.

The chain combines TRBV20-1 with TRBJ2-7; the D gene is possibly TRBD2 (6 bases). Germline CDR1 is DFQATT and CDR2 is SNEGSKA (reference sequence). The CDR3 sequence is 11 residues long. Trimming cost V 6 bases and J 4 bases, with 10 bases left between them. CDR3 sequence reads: CSASLAYEQYF. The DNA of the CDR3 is TGCAGTGCCTCACTAGCTTACGAGCAGTACTTC.

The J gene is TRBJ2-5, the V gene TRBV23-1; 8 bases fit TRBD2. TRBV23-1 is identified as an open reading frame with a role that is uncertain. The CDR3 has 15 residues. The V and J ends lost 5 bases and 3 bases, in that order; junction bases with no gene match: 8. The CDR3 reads CASSKTGTRKETQYF. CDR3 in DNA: TGCGCCAGCAGTAAAACCGGGACTAGAAAAGAGACCCAGTACTTC.

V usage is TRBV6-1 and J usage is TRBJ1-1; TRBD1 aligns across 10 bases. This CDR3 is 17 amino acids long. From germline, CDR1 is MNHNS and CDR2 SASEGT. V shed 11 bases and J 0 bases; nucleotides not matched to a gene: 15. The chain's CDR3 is CAGGGGTGEPMNTEAFF. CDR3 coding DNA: TGTGCCGGGGGCGGAGGGACAGGGGAACCGATGAACACTGAAGCTTTCTTT.

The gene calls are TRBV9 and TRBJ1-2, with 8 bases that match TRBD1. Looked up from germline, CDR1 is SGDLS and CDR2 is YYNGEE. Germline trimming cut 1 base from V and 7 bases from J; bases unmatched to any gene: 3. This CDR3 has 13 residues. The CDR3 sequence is CASSVTDRAGYTF. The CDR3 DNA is TGTGCCAGCAGCGTAACGGACAGGGCTGGCTACACCTTC.

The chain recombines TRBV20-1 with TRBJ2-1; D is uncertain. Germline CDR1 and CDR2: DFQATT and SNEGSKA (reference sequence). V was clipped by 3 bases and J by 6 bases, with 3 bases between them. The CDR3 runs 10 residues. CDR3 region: CSASANEQFF. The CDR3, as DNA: TGCAGTGCTAGCGCCAATGAGCAGTTCTTC.

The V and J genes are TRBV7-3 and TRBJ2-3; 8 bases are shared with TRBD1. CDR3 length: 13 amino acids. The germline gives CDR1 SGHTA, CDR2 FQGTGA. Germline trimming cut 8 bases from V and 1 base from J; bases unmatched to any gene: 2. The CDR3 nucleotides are TGTGCCAGCGCGACAGGGGGCACAGATACGCAGTATTTT. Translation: CASATGGTDTQYF.

The CDR3 DNA is TGTGCCAGCTCACAGCTGGGACAGCAGACCTATGGCTACACCTTC. Its protein is CASSQLGQQTYGYTF. The V and J genes are TRBV18 and TRBJ1-2, with 7 nucleotides matching TRBD1. The junction had 9 bases not matched to a gene; V was cut back by 4 bases and J by 4 bases. Germline assignment: CDR1 KGHSH and CDR2 LQKENI. The CDR3 spans 15 residues. Full variable domain (missing parts from reference TRBV18 and TRBJ1-2): NAGVMQNPRHLVRRRGQEARLRCSPMKGHSHVYWYRQLPEEGLKFMVYLQKENIIDESGMPKERFSAEFPKEGPSILRIQQVVRGDSAAYFCASSQLGQQTYGYTFGSGTRLTVV.

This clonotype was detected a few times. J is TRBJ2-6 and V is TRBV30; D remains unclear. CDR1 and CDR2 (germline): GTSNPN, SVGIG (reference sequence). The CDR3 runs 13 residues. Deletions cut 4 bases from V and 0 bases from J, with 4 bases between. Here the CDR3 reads CAWTASGANVLTF. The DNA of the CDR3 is TGTGCCTGGACAGCCTCTGGGGCCAACGTCCTGACTTTC.

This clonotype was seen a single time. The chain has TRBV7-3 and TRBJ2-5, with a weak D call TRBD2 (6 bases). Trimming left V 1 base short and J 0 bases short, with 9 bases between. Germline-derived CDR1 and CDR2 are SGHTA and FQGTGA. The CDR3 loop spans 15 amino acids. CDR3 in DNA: TGTGCCAGCAGCTTAAAATCGGGAGACCAAGAGACCCAGTACTTC. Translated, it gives CASSLKSGDQETQYF.

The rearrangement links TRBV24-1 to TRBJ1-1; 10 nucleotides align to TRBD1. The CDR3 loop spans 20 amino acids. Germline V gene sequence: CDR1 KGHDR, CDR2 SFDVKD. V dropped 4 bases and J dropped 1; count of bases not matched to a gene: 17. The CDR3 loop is CATSDQLYRGQGSGNTEAFF. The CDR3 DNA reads TGTGCCACCAGTGACCAACTCTACCGGGGACAGGGGAGTGGGAACACTGAAGCTTTCTTT.

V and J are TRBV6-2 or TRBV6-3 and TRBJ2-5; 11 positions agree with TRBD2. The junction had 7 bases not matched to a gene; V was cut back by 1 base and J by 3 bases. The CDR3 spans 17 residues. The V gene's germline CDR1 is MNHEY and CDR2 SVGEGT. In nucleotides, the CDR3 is TGTGCCAGCAGTTACTTAGTCCCGGGACTAGCGGAAGAGACCCAGTACTTC. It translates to CASSYLVPGLAEETQYF.

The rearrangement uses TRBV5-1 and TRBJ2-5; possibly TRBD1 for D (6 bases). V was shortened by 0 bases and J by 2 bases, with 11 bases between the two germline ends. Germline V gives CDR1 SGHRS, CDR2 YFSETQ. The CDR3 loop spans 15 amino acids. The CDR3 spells CASSLERQGQETQYF. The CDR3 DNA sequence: TGCGCCAGCAGCTTGGAACGGCAGGGGCAAGAGACCCAGTACTTC.

As DNA, the CDR3 is TGCGCCAGCAGCTCGACCGGGACTAGTCAGTTCTTC. It translates to CASSSTGTSQFF. This chain connects TRBV5-1 to TRBJ2-1; TRBD2 matches at 8 bases. This CDR3 has 12 residues. V gave up 3 bases and J gave up 13 bases; unmatched junction bases: 6. Per germline, CDR1 SGHRS and CDR2 YFSETQ. Full variable domain (rest looked up from reference TRBV5-1 and TRBJ2-1): KAGVTQTPRYLIKTRGQQVTLSCSPISGHRSVSWYQQTPGQGLQFLFEYFSETQRNKGNFPGRFSGRQFSNSRSEMNVSTLELGDSALYLCASSSTGTSQFFGPGTRLTVL.

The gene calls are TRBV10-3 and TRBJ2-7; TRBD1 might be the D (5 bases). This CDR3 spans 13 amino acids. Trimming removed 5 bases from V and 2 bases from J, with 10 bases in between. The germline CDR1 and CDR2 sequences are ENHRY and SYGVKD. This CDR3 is CAISKGEPYEQYF. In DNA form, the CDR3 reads TGTGCCATCAGTAAAGGGGAACCCTACGAGCAGTACTTC.

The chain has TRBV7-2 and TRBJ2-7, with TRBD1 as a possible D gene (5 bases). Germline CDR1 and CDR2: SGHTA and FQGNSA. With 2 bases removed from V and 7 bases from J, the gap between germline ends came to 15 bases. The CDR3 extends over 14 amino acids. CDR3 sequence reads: CASSLNTGRSEQYF. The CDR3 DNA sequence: TGTGCCAGCAGCTTAAATACAGGAAGATCTGAGCAGTACTTC.